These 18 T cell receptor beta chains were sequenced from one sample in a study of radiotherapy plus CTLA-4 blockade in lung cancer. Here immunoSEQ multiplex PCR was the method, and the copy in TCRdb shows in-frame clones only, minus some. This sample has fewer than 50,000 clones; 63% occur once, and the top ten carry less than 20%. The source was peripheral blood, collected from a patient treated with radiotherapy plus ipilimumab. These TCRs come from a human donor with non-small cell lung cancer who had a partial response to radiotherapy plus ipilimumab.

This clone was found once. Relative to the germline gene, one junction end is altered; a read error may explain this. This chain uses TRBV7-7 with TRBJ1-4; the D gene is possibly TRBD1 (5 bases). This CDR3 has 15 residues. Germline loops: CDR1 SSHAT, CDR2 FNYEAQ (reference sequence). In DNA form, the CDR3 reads TGTGCTAGCAGCCCATCCGGGGGGTCGACGGAAAAACTGTTTTTT. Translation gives CASSPSGGSTEKLFF.

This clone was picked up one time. The CDR3 nucleotides are TGTGCCAGCAGTGAAGGCTACAGGGGCAGGTATGGCTACACCTTC. Protein: CASSEGYRGRYGYTF. V usage is TRBV6-1 and J usage is TRBJ1-2; 7 bases agree with TRBD1. The V segment lost 1 base and the J segment 5 bases; nucleotides outside the gene matches: 7. Germline CDR1 is MNHNS and CDR2 is SASEGT. This CDR3 has 15 amino acids.

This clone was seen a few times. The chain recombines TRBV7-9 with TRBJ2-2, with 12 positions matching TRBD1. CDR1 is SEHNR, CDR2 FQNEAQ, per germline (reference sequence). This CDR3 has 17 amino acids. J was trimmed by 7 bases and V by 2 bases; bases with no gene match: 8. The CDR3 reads CASSLTRGQGAHGELFF. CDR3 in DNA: TGTGCCAGCAGCTTAACGAGGGGACAGGGGGCTCACGGGGAGCTGTTTTTT.

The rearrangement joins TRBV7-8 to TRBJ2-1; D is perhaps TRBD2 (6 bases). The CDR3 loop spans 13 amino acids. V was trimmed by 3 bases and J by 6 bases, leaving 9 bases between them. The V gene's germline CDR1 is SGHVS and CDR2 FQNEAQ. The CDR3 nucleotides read TGTGCCAGCAGCTTTCTAGCGTCCAATGAGCAGTTCTTC. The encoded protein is CASSFLASNEQFF.

The CDR3 sequence: CAWSKGFGRRTYEQYF. For the CDR3, the DNA is TGTGCCTGGAGTAAGGGGTTCGGACGGAGAACCTACGAGCAGTACTTC. The V gene is TRBV30, the J gene TRBJ2-7; maybe TRBD1 (5 bases). V was pared by 2 bases and J by 2 bases, with 19 bases between. The CDR3 totals 16 residues. Germline values: CDR1 GTSNPN, CDR2 SVGIG (reference sequence).

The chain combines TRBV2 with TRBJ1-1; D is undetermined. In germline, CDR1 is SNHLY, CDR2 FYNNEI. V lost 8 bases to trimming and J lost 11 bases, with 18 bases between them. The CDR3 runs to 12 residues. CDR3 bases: TGTGCCAGCCGTCCTGACATGCTAAACGCTTTCTTT. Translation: CASRPDMLNAFF.

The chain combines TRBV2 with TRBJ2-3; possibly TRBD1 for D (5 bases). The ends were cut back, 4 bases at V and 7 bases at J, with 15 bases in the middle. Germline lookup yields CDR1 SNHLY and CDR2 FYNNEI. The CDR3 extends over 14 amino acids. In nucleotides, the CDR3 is TGTGCCAGCAGTGGGCGCAGGGTCTCCCATACGCAGTATTTT. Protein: CASSGRRVSHTQYF.

DNA for the CDR3: TGTGCCAGCAGCGCGGGGGGGCCGGGCACAGATACGCAGTATTTT. Its translation is CASSAGGPGTDTQYF. This chain connects TRBV7-2 to TRBJ2-3; 9 bases are shared with TRBD2. The germline V gene has CDR1 SGHTA and CDR2 FQGNSA. The CDR3 extends over 15 amino acids. V gave up 5 bases and J gave up 1 base; unmatched junction bases: 4.

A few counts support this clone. In DNA, the CDR3 is TGTGCCAGCAGCTTTTATCCAGCGGGAGGGCAAGAGACCCAGTACTTC. Translating it yields CASSFYPAGGQETQYF. This rearrangement joins TRBV5-6 to TRBJ2-5; TRBD2 aligns across 10 bases. This CDR3 is 16 amino acids long. V lost 2 bases, J lost 2 bases, and 6 bases stayed unmatched. Looked up from germline, CDR1 is SGHDT and CDR2 is YYEEEE.

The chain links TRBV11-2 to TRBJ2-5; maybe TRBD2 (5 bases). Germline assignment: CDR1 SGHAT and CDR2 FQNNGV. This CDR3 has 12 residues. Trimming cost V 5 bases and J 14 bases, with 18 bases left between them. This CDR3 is CASSAERGPNYF. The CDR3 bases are TGTGCCAGCAGCGCCGAACGGGGTCCCAACTACTTC.

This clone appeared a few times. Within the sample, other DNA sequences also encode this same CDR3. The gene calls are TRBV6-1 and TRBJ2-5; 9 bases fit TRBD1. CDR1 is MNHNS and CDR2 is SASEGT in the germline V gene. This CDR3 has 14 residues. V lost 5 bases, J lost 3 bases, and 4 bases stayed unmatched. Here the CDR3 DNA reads TGTGCCAGCAGTTTGGACAGGGGAAAAGAGACCCAGTACTTC. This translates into CASSLDRGKETQYF.

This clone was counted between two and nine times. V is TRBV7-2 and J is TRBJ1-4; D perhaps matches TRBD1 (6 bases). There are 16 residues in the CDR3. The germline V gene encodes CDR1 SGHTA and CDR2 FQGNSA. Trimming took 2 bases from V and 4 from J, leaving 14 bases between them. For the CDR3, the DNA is TGTGCCAGCAGCTTAAACAGGGATTATGGTAATGAAAAACTGTTTTTT. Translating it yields CASSLNRDYGNEKLFF.

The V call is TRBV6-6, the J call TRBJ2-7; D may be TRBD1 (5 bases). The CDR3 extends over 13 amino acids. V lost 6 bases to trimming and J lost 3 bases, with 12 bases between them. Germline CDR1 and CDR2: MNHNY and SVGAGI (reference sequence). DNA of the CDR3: TGTGCCAGCAGATTACAGGCGAACTACGAGCAGTACTTC. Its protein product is CASRLQANYEQYF.

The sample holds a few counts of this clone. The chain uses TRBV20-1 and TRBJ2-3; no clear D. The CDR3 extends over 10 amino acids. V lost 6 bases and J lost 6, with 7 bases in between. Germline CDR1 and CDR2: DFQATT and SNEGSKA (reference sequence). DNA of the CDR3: TGCAGTGCCATCGGGGATACGCAGTATTTT. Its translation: CSAIGDTQYF.

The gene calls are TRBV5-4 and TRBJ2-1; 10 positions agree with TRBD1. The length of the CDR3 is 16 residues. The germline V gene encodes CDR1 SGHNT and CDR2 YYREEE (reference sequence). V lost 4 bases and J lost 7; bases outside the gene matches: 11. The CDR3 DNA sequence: TGTGCCAGCAGCCCGGGGAGACAGGGGGCGAGTAATGAGCAGTTCTTC. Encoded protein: CASSPGRQGASNEQFF. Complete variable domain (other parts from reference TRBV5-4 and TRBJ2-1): ETGVTQSPTHLIKTRGQQVTLRCSSQSGHNTVSWYQQALGQGPQFIFQYYREEENGRGNFPPRFSGLQFPNYSSELNVNALELDDSALYLCASSPGRQGASNEQFFGPGTRLTVL.

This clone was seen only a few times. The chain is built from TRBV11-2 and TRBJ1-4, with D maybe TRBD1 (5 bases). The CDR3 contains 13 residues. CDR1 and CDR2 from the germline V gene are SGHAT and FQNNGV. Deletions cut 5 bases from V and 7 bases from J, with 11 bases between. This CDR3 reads CASSPGYSEKLFF. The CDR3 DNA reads TGTGCCAGCAGCCCAGGGTACTCTGAAAAACTGTTTTTT.

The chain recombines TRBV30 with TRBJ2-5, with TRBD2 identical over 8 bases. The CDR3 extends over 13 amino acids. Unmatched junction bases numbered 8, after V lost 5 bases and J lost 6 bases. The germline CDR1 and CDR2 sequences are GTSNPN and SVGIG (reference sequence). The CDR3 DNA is TGTGCCTGGGCCCCCTCGGGGGGGAAGACCCAGTACTTC. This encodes CAWAPSGGKTQYF.

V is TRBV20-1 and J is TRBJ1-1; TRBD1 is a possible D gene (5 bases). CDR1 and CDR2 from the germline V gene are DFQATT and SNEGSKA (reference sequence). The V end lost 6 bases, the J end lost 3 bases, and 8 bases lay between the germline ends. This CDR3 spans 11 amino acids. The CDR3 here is CSAGGDTEAFF. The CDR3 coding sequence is TGCAGTGCCGGGGGGGACACTGAAGCTTTCTTT.